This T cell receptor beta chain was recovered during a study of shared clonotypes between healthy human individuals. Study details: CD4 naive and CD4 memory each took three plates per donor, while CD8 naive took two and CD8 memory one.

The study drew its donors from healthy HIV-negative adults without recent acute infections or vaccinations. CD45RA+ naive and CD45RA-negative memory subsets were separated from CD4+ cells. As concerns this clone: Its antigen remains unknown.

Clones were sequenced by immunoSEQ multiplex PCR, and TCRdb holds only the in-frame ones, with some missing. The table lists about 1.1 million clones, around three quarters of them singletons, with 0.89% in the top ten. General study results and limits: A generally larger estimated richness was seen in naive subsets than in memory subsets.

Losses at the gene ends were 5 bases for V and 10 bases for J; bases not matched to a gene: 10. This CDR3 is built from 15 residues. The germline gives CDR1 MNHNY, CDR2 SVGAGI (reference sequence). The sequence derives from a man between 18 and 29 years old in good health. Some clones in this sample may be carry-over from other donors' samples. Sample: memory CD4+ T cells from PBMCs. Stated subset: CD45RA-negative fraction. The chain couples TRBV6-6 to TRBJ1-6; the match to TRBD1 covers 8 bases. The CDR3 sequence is CASSIDRGRQSPLHF. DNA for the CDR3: TGTGCCAGCAGTATAGACAGGGGACGCCAATCACCCCTCCACTTT.